The clone carrying this T cell receptor beta chain was counted a single time. The data are from a study of blood T cell repertoires in COVID-19. As for the study in general: From the United States, Italy and Spain came samples of acute and convalescent COVID-19. PBMCs, B-cell-depleted T cells, or T cells provided the cDNA or gDNA that made up the material.

Per the germline V gene, CDR1 is SNHLY and CDR2 is FYNNEI. V shed 5 bases and J shed 3 bases, with 10 bases lying between them. The CDR3 runs to 13 residues. TCRdb keeps only in-frame clones here, not all; method: immunoSEQ multiplex PCR. The data show roughly 670,000 clones, with approximately 90% seen just once and 0.2% to 0.3% held by the top ten. The chain couples TRBV2 to TRBJ1-2; tentative D call: TRBD1 (5 bases). Sequenced: peripheral blood. The clonotype comes from a young woman with acute or convalescent COVID-19. The CDR3 nucleotides are TGTGCCAGCAGTCGAACAGGAGACTATGGCTACACCTTC. Translated, it gives CASSRTGDYGYTF.